These 8 T cell receptor beta chains came from one sample sequenced in a study of CD8 T cells in Susac syndrome. An amount of RNA that ranged from roughly 0.45 to 1 ug was reverse transcribed with random hexamers. TCRdb passed the immunoSEQ multiplex PCR reads through MiXCR, listing each CDR3 protein once. The sample lists fewer than 85,000 distinct CDR3 sequences, roughly 94% occurring once. The sequencing input was CD8+ T cells from PBMCs. All receptors come from a human donor with multiple sclerosis.

This chain links TRBV15 with TRBJ1-5, with D maybe TRBD1 (5 bases). Germline V CDR1 and CDR2: LNHNV, YYDKDF (reference sequence). This CDR3 has 15 amino acids. With 0 bases removed from V and 4 bases from J, the gap between germline ends came to 10 bases. The CDR3 loop reads CATSRDRGKNQPQHF. The CDR3 DNA reads TGTGCCACCAGCAGAGATCGGGGCAAGAATCAGCCCCAGCATTTT.

The V and J genes are TRBV7-9 and TRBJ2-7; perhaps TRBD2 as D (6 bases). The length of the CDR3 is 13 residues. With 5 bases removed from V and 4 bases from J, the gap between germline ends came to 12 bases. The germline gives CDR1 SEHNR, CDR2 FQNEAQ (reference sequence). The CDR3 loop is CASSPGGAYEQYF. In nucleotides, the CDR3 is TGTGCCAGCAGCCCCGGCGGGGCGTACGAGCAGTACTTC.

The genes are TRBV27 and TRBJ2-2; D is possibly TRBD1 (6 bases). Germline assignment: CDR1 MNHEY and CDR2 SMNVEV (reference sequence). The length of the CDR3 is 16 residues. Trimming cost V 0 bases and J 1 base, with 9 bases left between them. The CDR3 DNA follows: TGTGCCAGCAGTTTATCGACGACAGGGAACACCGGGGAGCTGTTTTTT. It translates to CASSLSTTGNTGELFF.

The chain is built from TRBV6-2 or TRBV6-3 and TRBJ2-1, with 7 nucleotides matching TRBD2. Germline CDR1 reads MNHEY; CDR2 reads SVGEGT. Trimming took 1 base from V and 7 from J; bases not matched to a gene: 16. The CDR3 is 18 amino acids. CDR3 loop: CASSYLSTSETLGNEQFF. CDR3 nucleotide sequence: TGTGCCAGCAGTTACTTGAGTACTAGCGAGACCCTAGGGAATGAGCAGTTCTTC.

The chain joins TRBV12-5 to TRBJ2-7, with D possibly matching TRBD2 (5 bases). Trimming removed 6 bases at V and 6 bases at J, with 15 bases between. The CDR3 is 13 residues long. Per germline, CDR1 LGHNT and CDR2 FRNRAP. The CDR3 DNA sequence: TGTGCTAGTGGGGGAGTCCGGATCGGCGAGCAGTACTTC. As protein: CASGGVRIGEQYF.

The genes are TRBV13 and TRBJ1-5; D is unclear. Between the trimmed V and J ends, which lost 5 bases and 4 bases, there was a span of 6 bases. The CDR3 contains 12 residues. The germline CDR1 and CDR2 sequences are PRHDT and FYEKMQ (reference sequence). The CDR3: CASSIQNQPQHF. The CDR3 DNA follows: TGTGCCAGCAGCATCCAGAATCAGCCCCAGCATTTT.

The chain recombines TRBV29-1 with TRBJ2-1; 9 bases match TRBD2. The V and J ends lost 7 bases and 4 bases, in that order; junction bases with no gene match: 5. Germline values: CDR1 SQVTM, CDR2 ANQGSEA. The CDR3 loop spans 13 amino acids. The CDR3: CSGGLARYNEQFF. CDR3 bases: TGCAGCGGTGGACTAGCGAGATACAATGAGCAGTTCTTC.

V is TRBV6-5 and J is TRBJ2-7, with TRBD2 as a possible D gene (6 bases). The V gene's germline CDR1 is MNHEY and CDR2 SVGAGI. The CDR3 contains 15 residues. V lost 0 bases, J lost 2 bases, and 11 bases lay in between. The CDR3 protein is CASSYSAGPTYEQYF. The CDR3 DNA sequence: TGTGCCAGCAGTTACTCGGCGGGGCCCACCTACGAGCAGTACTTC.